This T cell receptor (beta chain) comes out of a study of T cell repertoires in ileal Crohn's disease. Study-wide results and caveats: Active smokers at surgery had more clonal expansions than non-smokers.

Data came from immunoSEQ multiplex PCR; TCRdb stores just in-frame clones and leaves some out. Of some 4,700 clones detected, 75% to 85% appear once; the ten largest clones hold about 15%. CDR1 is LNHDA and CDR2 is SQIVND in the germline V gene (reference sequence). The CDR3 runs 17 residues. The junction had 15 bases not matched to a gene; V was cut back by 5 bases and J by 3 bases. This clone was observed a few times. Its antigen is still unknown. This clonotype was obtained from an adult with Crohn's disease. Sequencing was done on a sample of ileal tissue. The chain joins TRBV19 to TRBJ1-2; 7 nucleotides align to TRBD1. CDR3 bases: TGTGCCAGTAGTCCTCCAGGAGGGGGCGCCTTGTACTATGGCTACACCTTC. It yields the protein CASSPPGGGALYYGYTF.